This T cell receptor (beta chain) emerged from a study of blood T cell repertoires in COVID-19. In the original processing: Amplification of reference gene primers was used by the study to estimate nucleated cell counts. Some clones are missing from TCRdb's copy, which holds only in-frame ones; the method was immunoSEQ multiplex PCR. The DNA was the basis for D and trimming; V, J and clone size are from that table. Here the sample spans some 490,000 clones, 75% to 90% being singletons. This receptor was identified in a woman in her sixties who had recovered from COVID-19. The source material was PBMCs or T cells enriched from blood (not recorded which).

CDR3 coding DNA: TGTGCCACCAGCAGTAGACAGGGGGCATATTCACCCCTCCACTTT. Protein product: CATSSRQGAYSPLHF. The chain employs TRBV15 and TRBJ1-6; 10 bases match TRBD1. Germline V gene lookup returns CDR1 LNHNV and CDR2 YYDKDF (reference sequence). The CDR3 has 15 residues. Unmatched junction bases numbered 4, after V lost 3 bases and J lost 8 bases.